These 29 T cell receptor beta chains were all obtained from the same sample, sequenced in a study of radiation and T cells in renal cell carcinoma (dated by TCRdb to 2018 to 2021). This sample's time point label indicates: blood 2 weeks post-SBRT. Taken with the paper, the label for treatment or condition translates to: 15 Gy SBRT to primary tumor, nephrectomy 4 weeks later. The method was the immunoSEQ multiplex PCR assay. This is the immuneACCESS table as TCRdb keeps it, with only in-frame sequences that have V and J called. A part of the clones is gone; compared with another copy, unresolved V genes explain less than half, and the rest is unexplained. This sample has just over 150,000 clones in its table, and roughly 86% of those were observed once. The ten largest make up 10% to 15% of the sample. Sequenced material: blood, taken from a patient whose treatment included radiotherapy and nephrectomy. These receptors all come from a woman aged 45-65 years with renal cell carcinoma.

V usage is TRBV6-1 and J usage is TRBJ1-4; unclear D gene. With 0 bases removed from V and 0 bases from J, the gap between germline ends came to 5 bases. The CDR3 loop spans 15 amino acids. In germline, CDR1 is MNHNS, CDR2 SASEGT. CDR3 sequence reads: CASSEARPTNEKLFF. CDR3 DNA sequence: TGTGCCAGCAGTGAAGCCAGGCCAACTAATGAAAAACTGTTTTTT.

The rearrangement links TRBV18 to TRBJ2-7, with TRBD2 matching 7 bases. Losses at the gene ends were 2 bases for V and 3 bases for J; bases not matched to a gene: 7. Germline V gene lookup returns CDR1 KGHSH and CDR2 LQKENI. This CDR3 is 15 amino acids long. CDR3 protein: CASSPASGADYEQYF. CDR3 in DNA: TGTGCCAGCTCACCAGCCAGCGGGGCCGACTACGAGCAGTACTTC.

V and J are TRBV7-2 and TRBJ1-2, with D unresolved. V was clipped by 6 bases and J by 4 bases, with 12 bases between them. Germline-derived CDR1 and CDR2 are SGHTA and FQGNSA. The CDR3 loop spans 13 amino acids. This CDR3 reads CASSSTGSYGYTF. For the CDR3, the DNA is TGTGCCAGCAGTTCTACCGGGAGCTATGGCTACACCTTC. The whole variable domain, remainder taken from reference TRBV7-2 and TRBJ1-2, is GAGVSQSPSNKVTEKGKDVELRCDPISGHTALYWYRQSLGQGLEFLIYFQGNSAPDKSGLPSDRFSAERTGGSVSTLTIQRTQQEDSAVYLCASSSTGSYGYTFGSGTRLTVV.

The CDR3 sequence: CASSLTGGQGVYEQYF. The CDR3 DNA sequence: TGTGCCAGCAGCCTTACAGGGGGACAGGGCGTATACGAGCAGTACTTC. This chain connects TRBV7-3 to TRBJ2-7, with 9 nucleotides matching TRBD1. CDR1 is SGHTA and CDR2 is FQGTGA in the germline V gene. The CDR3 is 16 residues long. Trimming took 5 bases from V and 4 from J; bases not matched to a gene: 12.

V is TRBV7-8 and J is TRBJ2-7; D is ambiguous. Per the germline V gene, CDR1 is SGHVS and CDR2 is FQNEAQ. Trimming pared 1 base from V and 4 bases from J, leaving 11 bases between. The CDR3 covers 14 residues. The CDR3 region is CASSLVGLGYEQYF. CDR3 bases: TGTGCCAGCAGCTTAGTTGGGTTGGGATACGAGCAGTACTTC. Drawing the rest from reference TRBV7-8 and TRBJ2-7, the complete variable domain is GAGVSQSPRYKVAKRGQDVALRCDPISGHVSLFWYQQALGQGPEFLTYFQNEAQLDKSGLPSDRFFAERPEGSVSTLKIQRTQQEDSAVYLCASSLVGLGYEQYFGPGTRLTVT.

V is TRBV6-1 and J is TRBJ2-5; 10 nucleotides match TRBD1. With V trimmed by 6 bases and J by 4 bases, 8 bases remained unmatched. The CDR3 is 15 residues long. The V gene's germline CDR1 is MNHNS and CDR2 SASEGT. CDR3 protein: CASRATGGFGETQYF. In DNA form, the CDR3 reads TGTGCCAGCAGAGCGACAGGGGGCTTTGGAGAGACCCAGTACTTC.

The CDR3 DNA reads TGTGCCAGCAGCTTTTTTCAGGGAACCGAGCAGTACTTC. Its protein product is CASSFFQGTEQYF. The V gene is TRBV2, the J gene TRBJ2-7; tentative D call: TRBD1 (5 bases). This CDR3 is 13 amino acids long. V gave up 6 bases and J gave up 6 bases, with 15 bases separating them. Germline CDR1 reads SNHLY; CDR2 reads FYNNEI.

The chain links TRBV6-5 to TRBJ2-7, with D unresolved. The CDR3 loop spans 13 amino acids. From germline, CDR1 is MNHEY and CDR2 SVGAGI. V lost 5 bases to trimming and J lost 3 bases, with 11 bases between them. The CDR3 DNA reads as TGTGCCAGCAGTCGAGCCACCAGCTACGAGCAGTACTTC. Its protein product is CASSRATSYEQYF.

As DNA, the CDR3 is TGTGCCAGCAGCTCATACACCGGGGAGCTGTTTTTT. Encoded protein: CASSSYTGELFF. The rearrangement uses TRBV7-3 and TRBJ2-2; no reliable D call. The CDR3 is 12 residues long. The germline gives CDR1 SGHTA, CDR2 FQGTGA. Trimming removed 4 bases from V and 3 bases from J, with 3 bases in between.

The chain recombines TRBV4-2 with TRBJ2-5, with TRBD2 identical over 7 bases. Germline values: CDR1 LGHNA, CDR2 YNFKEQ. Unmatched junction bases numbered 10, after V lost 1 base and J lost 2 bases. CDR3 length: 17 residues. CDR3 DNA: TGTGCCAGCAGCCAAGGATTGGCGGGGGAATTGCAAGAGACCCAGTACTTC. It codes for CASSQGLAGELQETQYF.

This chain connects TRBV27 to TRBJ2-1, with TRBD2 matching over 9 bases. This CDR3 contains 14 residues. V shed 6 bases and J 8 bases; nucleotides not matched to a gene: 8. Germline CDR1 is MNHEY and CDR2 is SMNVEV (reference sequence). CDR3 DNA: TGTGCCAGCAGGCGCAGCGGGGGGATAGATGAGCAGTTCTTC. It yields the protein CASRRSGGIDEQFF.

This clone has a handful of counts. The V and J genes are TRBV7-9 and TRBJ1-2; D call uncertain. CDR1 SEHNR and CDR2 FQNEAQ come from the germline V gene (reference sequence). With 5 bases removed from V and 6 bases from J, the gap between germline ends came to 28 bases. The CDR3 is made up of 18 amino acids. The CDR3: CASSPRTLGLGDFDGYTF. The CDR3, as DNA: TGTGCCAGCAGCCCCCGGACTTTAGGGCTCGGGGATTTTGATGGCTACACCTTC.

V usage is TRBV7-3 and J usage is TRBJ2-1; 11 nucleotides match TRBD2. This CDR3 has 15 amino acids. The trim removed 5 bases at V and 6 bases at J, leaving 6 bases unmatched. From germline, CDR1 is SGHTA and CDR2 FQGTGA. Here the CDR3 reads CASSPTLAGGNEQFF. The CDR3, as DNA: TGTGCCAGCAGCCCGACCCTAGCGGGGGGCAATGAGCAGTTCTTC.

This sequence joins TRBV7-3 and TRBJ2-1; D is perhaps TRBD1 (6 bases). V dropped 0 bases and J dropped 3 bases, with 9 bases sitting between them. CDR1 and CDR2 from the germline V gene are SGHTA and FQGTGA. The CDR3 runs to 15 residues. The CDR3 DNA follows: TGTGCCAGCAGCTTAACTTCACAGGGCTACAATGAGCAGTTCTTC. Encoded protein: CASSLTSQGYNEQFF.

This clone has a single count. CDR3 amino acids: CASSYGQEYGYTF. CDR3 sequence (DNA): TGTGCCAGCAGTTACGGTCAGGAGTATGGCTACACCTTC. The rearrangement uses TRBV6-5 and TRBJ1-2; no clear D. Germline CDR1 is MNHEY and CDR2 is SVGAGI. The CDR3 length is 13 residues. With 2 bases removed from V and 5 bases from J, the gap between germline ends came to 9 bases.

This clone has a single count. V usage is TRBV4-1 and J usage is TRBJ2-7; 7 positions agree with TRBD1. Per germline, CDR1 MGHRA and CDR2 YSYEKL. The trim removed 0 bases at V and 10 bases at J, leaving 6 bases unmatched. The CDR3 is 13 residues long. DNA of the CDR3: TGCGCCAGCAGCCAAGACCGACAGGGACAACAGTACTTC. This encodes CASSQDRQGQQYF.

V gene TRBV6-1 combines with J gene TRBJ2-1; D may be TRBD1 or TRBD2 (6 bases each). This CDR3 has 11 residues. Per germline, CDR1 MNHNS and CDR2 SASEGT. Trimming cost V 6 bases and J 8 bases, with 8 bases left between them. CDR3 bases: TGTGCCAGCAGAGGGGGGCATGAGCAGTTCTTC. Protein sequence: CASRGGHEQFF.

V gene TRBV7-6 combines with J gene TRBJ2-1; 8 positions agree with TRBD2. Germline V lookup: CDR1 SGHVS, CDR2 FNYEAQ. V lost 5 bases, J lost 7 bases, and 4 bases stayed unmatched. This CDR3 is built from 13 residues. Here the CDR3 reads CASSDREGNEQFF. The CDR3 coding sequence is TGTGCCAGCAGCGATCGGGAGGGGAATGAGCAGTTCTTC.

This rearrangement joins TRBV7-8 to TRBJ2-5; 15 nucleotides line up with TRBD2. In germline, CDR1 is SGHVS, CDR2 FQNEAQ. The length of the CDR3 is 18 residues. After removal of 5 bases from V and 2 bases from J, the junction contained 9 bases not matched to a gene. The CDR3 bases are TGTGCCAGCAGCCGAGGACTAGCGGGGGGGTCCCCTCAAGAGACCCAGTACTTC. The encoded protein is CASSRGLAGGSPQETQYF.

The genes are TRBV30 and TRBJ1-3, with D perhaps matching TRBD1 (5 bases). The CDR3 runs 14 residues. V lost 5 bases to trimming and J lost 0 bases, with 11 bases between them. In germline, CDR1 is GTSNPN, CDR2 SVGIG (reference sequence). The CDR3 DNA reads TGTGCCTGGGGTTGGGGGTCCTCTGGAAACACCATATATTTT. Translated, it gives CAWGWGSSGNTIYF.

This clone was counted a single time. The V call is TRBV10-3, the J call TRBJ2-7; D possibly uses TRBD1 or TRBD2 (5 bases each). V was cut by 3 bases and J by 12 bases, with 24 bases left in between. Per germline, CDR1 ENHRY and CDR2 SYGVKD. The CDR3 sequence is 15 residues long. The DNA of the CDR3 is TGTGCCATCAGTGACAATCCGGGACCGGGTCACCGTCTGTACTTC. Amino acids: CAISDNPGPGHRLYF.

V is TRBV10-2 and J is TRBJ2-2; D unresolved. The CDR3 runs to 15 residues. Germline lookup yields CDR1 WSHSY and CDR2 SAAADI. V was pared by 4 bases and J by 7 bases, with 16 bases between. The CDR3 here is CASSGGQKYIGELFF. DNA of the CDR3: TGCGCCAGCAGTGGCGGCCAGAAGTATATCGGGGAGCTGTTTTTT.

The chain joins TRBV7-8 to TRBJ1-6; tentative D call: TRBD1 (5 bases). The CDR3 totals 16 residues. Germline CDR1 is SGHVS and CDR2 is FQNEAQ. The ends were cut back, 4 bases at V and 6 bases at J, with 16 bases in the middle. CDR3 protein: CASSSNARVPNSPLHF. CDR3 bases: TGTGCCAGCAGCTCTAACGCCAGGGTCCCTAATTCACCCCTCCACTTT. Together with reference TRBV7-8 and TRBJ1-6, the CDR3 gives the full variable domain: GAGVSQSPRYKVAKRGQDVALRCDPISGHVSLFWYQQALGQGPEFLTYFQNEAQLDKSGLPSDRFFAERPEGSVSTLKIQRTQQEDSAVYLCASSSNARVPNSPLHFGNGTRLTVT.

CDR3 in DNA: TGTGCCAGCAGTGTGGGCGGGGGGGCCAGGTACCAAGAGACCCAGTACTTC. As protein: CASSVGGGARYQETQYF. The chain carries TRBV25-1 and TRBJ2-5, with 9 bases fitting TRBD2. Germline V CDR1 and CDR2: MGHDK, SYGVNS. This CDR3 comprises 17 residues. V dropped 4 bases and J dropped 0; count of bases not matched to a gene: 9.

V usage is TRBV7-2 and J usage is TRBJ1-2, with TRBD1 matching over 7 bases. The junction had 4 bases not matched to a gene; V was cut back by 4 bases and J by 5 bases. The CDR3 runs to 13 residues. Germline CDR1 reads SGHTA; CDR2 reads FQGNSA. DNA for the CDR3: TGTGCCAGCAGCTCCAGGACAGGATATGGCTACACCTTC. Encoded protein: CASSSRTGYGYTF.

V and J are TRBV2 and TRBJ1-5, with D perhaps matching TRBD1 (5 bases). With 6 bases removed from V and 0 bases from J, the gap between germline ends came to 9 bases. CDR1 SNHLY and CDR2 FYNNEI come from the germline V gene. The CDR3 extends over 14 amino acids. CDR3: CASRPGLSNQPQHF. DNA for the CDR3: TGTGCCAGCAGGCCAGGGCTTAGCAATCAGCCCCAGCATTTT.

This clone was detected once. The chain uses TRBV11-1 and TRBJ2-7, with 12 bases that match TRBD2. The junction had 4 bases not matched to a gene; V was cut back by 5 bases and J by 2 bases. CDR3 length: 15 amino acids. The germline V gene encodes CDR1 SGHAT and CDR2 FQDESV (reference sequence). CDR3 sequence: CASSPWTSGAYEQYF. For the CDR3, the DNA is TGTGCCAGCAGCCCTTGGACTAGCGGGGCCTACGAGCAGTACTTC.

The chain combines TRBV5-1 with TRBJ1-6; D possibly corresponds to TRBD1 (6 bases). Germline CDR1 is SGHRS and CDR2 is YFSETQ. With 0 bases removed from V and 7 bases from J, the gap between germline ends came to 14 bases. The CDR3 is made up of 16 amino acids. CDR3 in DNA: TGCGCCAGCAGCTTGGGACCTGGGGGGCCAAATTCACCCCTCCACTTT. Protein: CASSLGPGGPNSPLHF.

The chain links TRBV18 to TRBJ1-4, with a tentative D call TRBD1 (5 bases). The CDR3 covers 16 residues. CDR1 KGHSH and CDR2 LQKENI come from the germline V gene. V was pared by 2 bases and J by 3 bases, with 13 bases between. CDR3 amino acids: CASSPIRGAANEKLFF. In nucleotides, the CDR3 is TGTGCCAGCTCACCAATCCGAGGGGCAGCTAATGAAAAACTGTTTTTT.